Presented here are 4 T cell receptor beta chains from one specimen sequenced in a study of blood T cell repertoires in COVID-19. Repertoires were generated with immunoSEQ multiplex PCR, while TCRdb's copy carries only in-frame clones and drops some. Of about 270,000 clones in the sample, roughly 85% were seen once. The sample consisted of peripheral blood. Receptor source: a woman aged 50 to 60 who had recovered from COVID-19.

V gene TRBV24-1 combines with J gene TRBJ2-1, with TRBD1 identical over 8 bases. V lost 5 bases to trimming and J lost 5 bases; unmatched junction nucleotides: 4. CDR1 KGHDR and CDR2 SFDVKD come from the germline V gene. This CDR3 comprises 14 residues. The CDR3 DNA reads TGTGCCACCAGTGGGAACAGGGGGGACAATGAGCAGTTCTTC. Its protein is CATSGNRGDNEQFF.

The chain carries TRBV5-4 and TRBJ2-1; TRBD2 might be the D (5 bases). This CDR3 comprises 15 residues. Germline lookup yields CDR1 SGHNT and CDR2 YYREEE (reference sequence). V was clipped by 4 bases and J by 2 bases, with 13 bases between them. In DNA form, the CDR3 reads TGTGCCAGCAGCCGTGTCCTAGCCACCTACAATGAGCAGTTCTTC. Protein: CASSRVLATYNEQFF. Variable domain in full (rest from reference TRBV5-4 and TRBJ2-1): ETGVTQSPTHLIKTRGQQVTLRCSSQSGHNTVSWYQQALGQGPQFIFQYYREEENGRGNFPPRFSGLQFPNYSSELNVNALELDDSALYLCASSRVLATYNEQFFGPGTRLTVL.

The genes are TRBV4-1 and TRBJ2-7; 7 nucleotides match TRBD2. This CDR3 is 14 amino acids long. J gave up 2 bases and V 6 bases, and 7 bases lay outside the gene matches. Germline lookup yields CDR1 MGHRA and CDR2 YSYEKL. The CDR3 coding sequence is TGCGCCAGCAGTAAGGCTAGCGGCACCTACGAGCAGTACTTC. Its protein is CASSKASGTYEQYF.

The chain joins TRBV28 to TRBJ1-2, with 8 bases identical to TRBD1. The V gene end was trimmed by 4 bases and the J gene end by 3 bases; junction bases not matched to a gene: 1. From germline, CDR1 is MDHEN and CDR2 SYDVKM. The CDR3 is 13 amino acids. The CDR3 is CASSWGQDYGYTF. In DNA form, the CDR3 reads TGTGCCAGCAGTTGGGGACAGGACTATGGCTACACCTTC.